This T cell receptor beta chain was sequenced in a study of T cells after yellow fever vaccination. Study-wide background: In the case of low-cell-number fractions, SMART-Seq v4 Ultra Low Input was used for preparation.

Study-level findings and limits: Subsequent to the booster, the majority of primary-vaccination clones reappeared (roughly 96% CD4, about 90% CD8).

TCRdb reprocessed the 5' RACE reads via MiXCR and lists one record per CDR3 protein. The sample has approximately 300,000 distinct CDR3 sequences; about 9.5% are singletons. Per germline, CDR1 KGHDR and CDR2 SFDVKD. The CDR3 length is 15 residues. Trimming cost V 0 bases and J 7 bases, with 11 bases left between them. For this clonotype: Its antigen is still unknown.

The gene calls are TRBV24-1 and TRBJ1-4; possible D gene TRBD1, 5 bases. Sequenced here: PBMCs, sampled on the day of the first yellow fever vaccination. This TCR was recovered from a man aged 18 to 30 who received the YFV17D yellow fever vaccine. The CDR3 DNA reads as TGTGCCACCAGTGATTTGGTGGGGGGGACTGAAAAACTGTTTTTT. It is translated as CATSDLVGGTEKLFF.